Shown below are 4 T cell receptor beta chains from a single sample sequenced in a study of CD8 T cells in Susac syndrome. Random hexamers were used to reverse transcribe 0.5 to 1 ug of RNA. TCRdb passed the immunoSEQ multiplex PCR reads through MiXCR, listing each CDR3 protein once. Of 210,000 or so distinct CDR3 sequences listed, 85% to 95% are singletons. Sequences were obtained from CD4+ T cells from PBMCs. These receptor sequences come from a human donor with Susac syndrome.

The chain combines TRBV20-1 with TRBJ1-2, with no clear D. The ends were cut back, 0 bases at V and 6 bases at J, with 11 bases in the middle. The CDR3 totals 13 residues. The V gene's germline CDR1 is DFQATT and CDR2 SNEGSKA (reference sequence). The CDR3 coding sequence is TGCAGTGCTAGAGAATTGGGGTTCCATGGCTACACCTTC. This translates into CSARELGFHGYTF.

The chain has TRBV30 and TRBJ2-1; 9 nucleotides agree with TRBD2. Germline-derived CDR1 and CDR2 are GTSNPN and SVGIG (reference sequence). CDR3 length: 14 amino acids. The trim removed 6 bases at V and 6 bases at J, leaving 9 bases unmatched. In nucleotides, the CDR3 is TGTGCCTGCCCTCGCGGGGGGGCCCTCAATGAGCAGTTCTTC. This codes for CACPRGGALNEQFF.

In its sample, this clonotype was seen once. The rearrangement uses TRBV3-1 and TRBJ1-1; 7 bases match TRBD1. With V trimmed by 10 bases and J by 1 base, 6 bases remained unmatched. The CDR3 consists of 13 residues. The germline gives CDR1 LGHDT, CDR2 YNNKEL (reference sequence). The CDR3 sequence: CAIATGRNTEAFF. CDR3 DNA sequence: TGTGCCATCGCGACAGGGCGGAACACTGAAGCTTTCTTT.

The chain has TRBV20-1 and TRBJ2-3; tentatively, D is TRBD1 or TRBD2 (6 bases each). Trimming stripped 6 bases from V and 0 bases from J, with 16 bases between. Germline V gene sequence: CDR1 DFQATT, CDR2 SNEGSKA (reference sequence). This CDR3 has 15 residues. The CDR3 loop is CSAPEGGPSTDTQYF. The DNA for the CDR3 is TGCAGTGCCCCGGAGGGGGGACCTAGCACAGATACGCAGTATTTT.